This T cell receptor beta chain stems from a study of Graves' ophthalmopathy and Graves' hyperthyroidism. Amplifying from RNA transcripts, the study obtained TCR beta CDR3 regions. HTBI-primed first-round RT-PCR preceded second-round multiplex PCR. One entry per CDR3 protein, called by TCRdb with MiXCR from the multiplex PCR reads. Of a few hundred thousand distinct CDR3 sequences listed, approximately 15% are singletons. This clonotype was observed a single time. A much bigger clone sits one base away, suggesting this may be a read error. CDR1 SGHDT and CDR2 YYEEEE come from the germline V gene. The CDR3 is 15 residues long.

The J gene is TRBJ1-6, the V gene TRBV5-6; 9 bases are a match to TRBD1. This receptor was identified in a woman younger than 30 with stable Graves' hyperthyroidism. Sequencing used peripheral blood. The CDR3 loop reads CSSSLIQGAVSPLHF. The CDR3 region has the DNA TGTTCCAGCAGCTTGATACAGGGGGCCGTTTCACCCCTCCACTTT.